Listed here is a single TCR beta chain. This sample was included in a study of blood T cell repertoires in COVID-19. At the level of the study: COVID-19 samples, acute and convalescent, were from the United States, Italy and Spain. Sources were T cells, B-cell-depleted T cells, or PBMCs; the material itself was cDNA or gDNA.

Methods used by the authors: For nucleated cells, counts were estimated from reference gene primer amplification. Using immunoSEQ multiplex PCR, the repertoire was profiled, and TCRdb retains in-frame clones only, with some absent. V and J calls and clone size follow that table, whereas D and trimming were derived from the DNA. The sample yields a few hundred thousand clones, around 84% seen once. The TCR sequence derives from a man aged 45 to 65 who had recovered from COVID-19. The material sequenced was peripheral blood.

CDR3 sequence: CAWSGTGKLYQPQHF. In DNA form, the CDR3 reads TGTGCCTGGAGTGGGACAGGCAAGTTATATCAGCCCCAGCATTTT. V usage is TRBV30 and J usage is TRBJ1-5, with 7 bases that match TRBD1. With 1 base clipped from V and 5 bases from J, the junction kept 8 bases outside the gene matches. The CDR3 sequence is 15 residues long. Germline V gene sequence: CDR1 GTSNPN, CDR2 SVGIG (reference sequence).